This TCR beta chain came from a study of glioma-infiltrating T cells. General study points: Gliomas, especially low-grade, showed above-expected tissue-blood divergence; non-neoplastic patients showed below. Only very few CDR3 sequences appeared in both tissue and blood.

This clonotype was found many times. Antigen: not known. TCR alpha and beta CDR3 regions were amplified from RNA using iRepertoire nested multiplex PCR. Tissue mRNA or PBMC total RNA, 100-400 ng, went into one-step reverse transcription and amplification. One entry per CDR3 protein results from TCRdb running MiXCR on the multiplex PCR reads. The sample records fewer than 55,000 distinct CDR3 sequences, around 24% being singletons. V gave up 3 bases and J gave up 5 bases; unmatched junction bases: 4. The CDR3 covers 14 residues. Germline V CDR1 and CDR2: SGHNT, YYREEE (reference sequence). This rearrangement joins TRBV5-4 to TRBJ1-1, with 10 bases lining up with TRBD1. The source of this sequence is a human donor with low-grade glioma or glioblastoma, undergoing nonglioma brain surgery, or in good health (not recorded which). The sequenced material came from glioma tissue, nonneoplastic brain tissue, or PBMCs (not recorded which). CDR3 nucleotide sequence: TGTGCCAGCAGCTGGACAGGGGGTGAGACTGAAGCTTTCTTT. Its translation is CASSWTGGETEAFF.